Listed below are T cell receptor beta chains from one sample, sequenced in a study of blood T cell repertoires in COVID-19. Assay used: immunoSEQ multiplex PCR; TCRdb lists only in-frame clones, some missing. This sample has about 170,000 clones, with around four fifths found just once. Source material: peripheral blood. The receptors originated from a woman aged 70-85 years who had recovered from COVID-19. The CDR3 runs from the conserved cysteine through the conserved F or W. The order of the fields is D gene, V gene, J gene, clone size, CDR3 protein, CDR3 DNA. A D gene is named only where the DNA matches it firmly. Rows may omit the clone size; those that give it use once, few, many or a size class.

d_gene: TRBD1; v_gene: TRBV29-1; j_gene: TRBJ1-5; abundance: .; CDR3aa: CSVGQGAGYQPQHF; CDR3nt: TGCAGCGTCGGACAGGGGGCTGGGTATCAGCCCCAGCATTTT
d_gene: .; v_gene: TRBV27; j_gene: TRBJ1-6; abundance: .; CDR3aa: CATGGQYNSPLHF; CDR3nt: TGTGCCACCGGCGGGCAGTATAATTCACCCCTCCACTTT
d_gene: TRBD2; v_gene: TRBV7-3; j_gene: TRBJ2-1; abundance: .; CDR3aa: CASSPLGLAGVGYNEQFF; CDR3nt: TGTGCCAGCAGCCCCCTGGGACTAGCGGGAGTTGGTTACAATGAGCAGTTCTTC
d_gene: .; v_gene: TRBV7-9; j_gene: TRBJ1-2; abundance: .; CDR3aa: CASSPPGVYGYTF; CDR3nt: TGTGCCAGCAGCCCCCCCGGGGTCTACGGCTACACCTTC
d_gene: .; v_gene: TRBV4-2; j_gene: TRBJ1-1; abundance: few; CDR3aa: CASSPDGTLNTEAFF; CDR3nt: TGTGCCAGCAGCCCCGACGGGACTCTAAACACTGAAGCTTTCTTT
d_gene: .; v_gene: TRBV6-5; j_gene: TRBJ2-5; abundance: .; CDR3aa: CASSPGTLDQETQYF; CDR3nt: TGTGCCAGCAGCCCCGGGACATTGGACCAAGAGACCCAGTACTTC
d_gene: .; v_gene: TRBV5-1; j_gene: TRBJ2-1; abundance: .; CDR3aa: CASSPGEHYNEQFF; CDR3nt: TGCGCCAGCAGCCCCGGGGAACACTACAATGAGCAGTTCTTC
d_gene: TRBD1; v_gene: TRBV19; j_gene: TRBJ2-7; abundance: once; CDR3aa: CASSIRGTGIYEQYF; CDR3nt: TGTGCCAGTAGTATTAGGGGGACAGGGATCTACGAGCAGTACTTC
d_gene: .; v_gene: TRBV18; j_gene: TRBJ1-1; abundance: many; CDR3aa: CASSPQANTEAFF; CDR3nt: TGTGCCAGCTCACCCCAAGCGAACACTGAAGCTTTCTTT
d_gene: TRBD2; v_gene: TRBV29-1; j_gene: TRBJ2-3; abundance: few; CDR3aa: CSVWVGTRSTDTQYF; CDR3nt: TGCAGCGTCTGGGTAGGGACTAGAAGCACAGATACGCAGTATTTT
d_gene: TRBD2; v_gene: TRBV19; j_gene: TRBJ2-5; abundance: .; CDR3aa: CASSWELAHQETQYF; CDR3nt: TGTGCCAGTAGTTGGGAACTAGCGCACCAAGAGACCCAGTACTTC
d_gene: .; v_gene: TRBV5-1; j_gene: TRBJ2-3; abundance: .; CDR3aa: CASSTAPGGPGGTDTQYF; CDR3nt: TGCGCCAGCAGCACCGCACCCGGCGGCCCCGGGGGCACAGATACGCAGTATTTT
d_gene: .; v_gene: TRBV5-4; j_gene: TRBJ2-4; abundance: .; CDR3aa: CASSLVGGGQEDIQYF; CDR3nt: TGTGCCAGCAGCTTGGTCGGGGGTGGGCAGGAGGACATTCAGTACTTC
d_gene: TRBD2; v_gene: TRBV25-1; j_gene: TRBJ2-1; abundance: many; CDR3aa: CASSLAGYYNEQFF; CDR3nt: TGTGCCAGCAGCCTAGCGGGGTACTACAATGAGCAGTTCTTC
d_gene: TRBD1; v_gene: TRBV15; j_gene: TRBJ1-3; abundance: once; CDR3aa: CATSRSGQGQKRNTIYF; CDR3nt: TGTGCCACCAGCAGATCGGGACAGGGTCAAAAAAGAAACACCATATATTTT
d_gene: .; v_gene: TRBV10-3; j_gene: TRBJ2-1; abundance: .; CDR3aa: CAISEGLESDNEQFF; CDR3nt: TGTGCCATCAGCGAGGGTCTAGAATCGGACAATGAGCAGTTCTTC
d_gene: TRBD2; v_gene: TRBV27; j_gene: TRBJ2-5; abundance: .; CDR3aa: CASSLLGGETQYF; CDR3nt: TGTGCCAGCAGCCTACTGGGGGGGGAGACCCAGTACTTC
d_gene: .; v_gene: TRBV29-1; j_gene: TRBJ2-5; abundance: .; CDR3aa: CSVETGPGETQYF; CDR3nt: TGCAGCGTCGAGACAGGCCCGGGGGAGACCCAGTACTTC
d_gene: TRBD1; v_gene: TRBV3-1/TRBV3-2; j_gene: TRBJ1-1; abundance: few; CDR3aa: CASSQRTGGEAFF; CDR3nt: TGTGCCAGCAGCCAACGGACAGGGGGGGAAGCTTTCTTT
d_gene: TRBD1; v_gene: TRBV11-2; j_gene: TRBJ2-7; abundance: .; CDR3aa: CASSFGTESYEQYF; CDR3nt: TGTGCCAGCAGCTTTGGGACAGAATCCTACGAGCAGTACTTC
d_gene: .; v_gene: TRBV19; j_gene: TRBJ2-3; abundance: .; CDR3aa: CASSMRRGGDTQYF; CDR3nt: TGTGCCAGTAGTATGCGGCGAGGGGGAGATACGCAGTATTTT
d_gene: .; v_gene: TRBV27; j_gene: TRBJ1-5; abundance: .; CDR3aa: CASSPRTNWGNQPQHF; CDR3nt: TGTGCCAGCAGTCCACGGACAAACTGGGGCAATCAGCCCCAGCATTTT
d_gene: TRBD1; v_gene: TRBV2; j_gene: TRBJ1-4; abundance: .; CDR3aa: CASSSDRGREKLFF; CDR3nt: TGTGCCAGCAGCTCCGACAGGGGACGGGAAAAACTGTTTTTT
d_gene: .; v_gene: TRBV11-3; j_gene: TRBJ2-7; abundance: .; CDR3aa: CASSATGYEQYF; CDR3nt: TGTGCCAGCAGCGCCACAGGGTACGAGCAGTACTTC
d_gene: TRBD1; v_gene: TRBV18; j_gene: TRBJ2-6; abundance: .; CDR3aa: CASSRISTGGAGANVLTF; CDR3nt: TGTGCCAGCTCCCGAATTTCCACAGGGGGCGCTGGGGCCAACGTCCTGACTTTC
d_gene: .; v_gene: TRBV28; j_gene: TRBJ2-7; abundance: once; CDR3aa: CASSSPPGEQYF; CDR3nt: TGTGCCAGCAGTTCCCCCCCGGGTGAGCAGTACTTC
d_gene: TRBD1; v_gene: TRBV4-3; j_gene: TRBJ2-1; abundance: .; CDR3aa: CASSQDRGTGLNEQFF; CDR3nt: TGCGCCAGCAGCCAAGATCGGGGGACAGGGCTCAATGAGCAGTTCTTC
d_gene: .; v_gene: TRBV6-5; j_gene: TRBJ2-3; abundance: .; CDR3aa: CASRQGPTSTDTQYF; CDR3nt: TGTGCCAGCAGACAGGGCCCTACTAGCACAGATACGCAGTATTTT
d_gene: TRBD1; v_gene: TRBV6-2/TRBV6-3; j_gene: TRBJ1-1; abundance: .; CDR3aa: CASSTGTGPFAFF; CDR3nt: TGTGCCAGCAGTACCGGGACAGGGCCTTTCGCTTTCTTT
d_gene: .; v_gene: TRBV5-1; j_gene: TRBJ1-3; abundance: .; CDR3aa: CASPIGDSGNTIYF; CDR3nt: TGCGCCAGCCCGATAGGGGACTCTGGAAACACCATATATTTT
d_gene: .; v_gene: TRBV6-1; j_gene: TRBJ1-2; abundance: .; CDR3aa: CASSEGPPRGYTF; CDR3nt: TGTGCCAGCAGTGAGGGGCCCCCGCGGGGCTACACCTTC
d_gene: .; v_gene: TRBV5-1; j_gene: TRBJ2-6; abundance: few; CDR3aa: CASSPRTLAGANVLTF; CDR3nt: TGCGCCAGCAGCCCCCGGACCCTAGCGGGGGCCAACGTCCTGACTTTC
d_gene: .; v_gene: TRBV6-6; j_gene: TRBJ1-3; abundance: few; CDR3aa: CASSYSFVGNTIYF; CDR3nt: TGTGCCAGCAGTTACTCGTTCGTTGGAAACACCATATATTTT
d_gene: .; v_gene: TRBV4-2; j_gene: TRBJ2-3; abundance: .; CDR3aa: CASSQGPASARTDTQYF; CDR3nt: TGTGCCAGCAGCCAAGGCCCGGCTAGCGCCCGCACAGATACGCAGTATTTT
d_gene: TRBD2; v_gene: TRBV5-6; j_gene: TRBJ2-7; abundance: .; CDR3aa: CASSLVGGEAYEQYF; CDR3nt: TGTGCCAGCAGCTTGGTGGGGGGGGAGGCCTACGAGCAGTACTTC
d_gene: TRBD1; v_gene: TRBV7-8; j_gene: TRBJ2-1; abundance: .; CDR3aa: CASSPRGPRNRNEQFF; CDR3nt: TGTGCCAGCAGCCCCAGGGGGCCACGAAATCGCAATGAGCAGTTCTTC
d_gene: .; v_gene: TRBV5-8; j_gene: TRBJ2-7; abundance: .; CDR3aa: CASLLTGVSYEQYF; CDR3nt: TGTGCCAGCCTTTTGACAGGTGTCTCCTACGAGCAGTACTTC
d_gene: .; v_gene: TRBV21-1; j_gene: TRBJ1-4; abundance: .; CDR3aa: CASSLRGTEGEKLFF; CDR3nt: TGTGCCAGCAGCCTCAGGGGGACCGAGGGTGAAAAACTGTTTTTT
d_gene: TRBD2; v_gene: TRBV4-2; j_gene: TRBJ2-5; abundance: .; CDR3aa: CASRATSGQETQYF; CDR3nt: TGTGCCAGCCGGGCCACTAGCGGCCAAGAGACCCAGTACTTC
d_gene: TRBD1; v_gene: TRBV19; j_gene: TRBJ1-1; abundance: .; CDR3aa: CASSIPGQGGTEAFF; CDR3nt: TGTGCCAGTAGTATACCGGGACAGGGGGGCACTGAAGCTTTCTTT
d_gene: TRBD1; v_gene: TRBV10-3; j_gene: TRBJ2-7; abundance: .; CDR3aa: CAISGDREQYF; CDR3nt: TGTGCCATCAGTGGGGACAGGGAGCAGTACTTC